This TCR beta chain originates from a study of blood T cell repertoires in COVID-19. In the original analysis: Estimated nucleated cell counts came from reference gene primer amplification. Assay used: immunoSEQ multiplex PCR; TCRdb lists only in-frame clones, some missing. V and J calls and clone size come straight from that table; D and trimming were deduced from the DNA. Of a few hundred thousand clones in the sample, roughly 87% were seen once. This TCR derives from a young woman who had recovered from COVID-19. The sample was PBMCs or T cells enriched from blood (not recorded which).

The CDR3: CASKGTALYGYTF. CDR3 coding DNA: TGTGCCAGTAAAGGGACAGCACTCTATGGCTACACCTTC. J is TRBJ1-2 and V is TRBV19; 7 nucleotides line up with TRBD1. V gave up 7 bases and J gave up 4 bases; unmatched junction bases: 6. The germline V gene encodes CDR1 LNHDA and CDR2 SQIVND (reference sequence). The CDR3 is 13 amino acids.